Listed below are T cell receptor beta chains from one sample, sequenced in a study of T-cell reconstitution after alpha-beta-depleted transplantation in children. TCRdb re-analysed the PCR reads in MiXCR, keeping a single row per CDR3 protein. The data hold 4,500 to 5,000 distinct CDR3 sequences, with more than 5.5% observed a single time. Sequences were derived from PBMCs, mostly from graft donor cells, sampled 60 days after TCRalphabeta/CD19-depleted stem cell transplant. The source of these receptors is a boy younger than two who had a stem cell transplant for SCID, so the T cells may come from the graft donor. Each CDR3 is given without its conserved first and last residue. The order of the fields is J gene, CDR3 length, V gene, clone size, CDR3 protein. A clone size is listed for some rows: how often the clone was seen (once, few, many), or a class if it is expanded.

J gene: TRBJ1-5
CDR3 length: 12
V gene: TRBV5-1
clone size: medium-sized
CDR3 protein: ASSPGQGYQPQH

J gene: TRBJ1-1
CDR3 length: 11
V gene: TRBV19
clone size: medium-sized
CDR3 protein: ASSIAARLEAF

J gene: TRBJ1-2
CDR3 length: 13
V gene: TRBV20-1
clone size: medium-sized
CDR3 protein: SARDRLGGVRGYT

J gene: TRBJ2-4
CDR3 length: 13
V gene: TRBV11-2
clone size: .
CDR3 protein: ASSPGVGYKNIQY

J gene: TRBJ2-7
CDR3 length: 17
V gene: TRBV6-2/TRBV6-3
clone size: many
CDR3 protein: ASSRGTSGGPPVEREQY

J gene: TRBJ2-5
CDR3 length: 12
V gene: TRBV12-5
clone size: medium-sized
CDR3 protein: ASGPQGAQETQY

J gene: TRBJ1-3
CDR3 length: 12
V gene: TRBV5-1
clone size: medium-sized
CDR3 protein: ASSLGRNRNTIY

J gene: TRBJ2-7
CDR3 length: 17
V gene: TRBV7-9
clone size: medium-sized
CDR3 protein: ASSLEWGTAGGPSYEQY

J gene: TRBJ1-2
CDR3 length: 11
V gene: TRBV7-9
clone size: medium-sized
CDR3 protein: ASSLEWGDGYT

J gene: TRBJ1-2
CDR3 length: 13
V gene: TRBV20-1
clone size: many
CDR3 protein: SARGWGPSNYGYT

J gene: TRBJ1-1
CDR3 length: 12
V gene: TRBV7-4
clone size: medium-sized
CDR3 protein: AHIGTGLITEAF

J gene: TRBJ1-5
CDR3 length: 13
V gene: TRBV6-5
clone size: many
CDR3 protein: ASPPPHGSNQPQH

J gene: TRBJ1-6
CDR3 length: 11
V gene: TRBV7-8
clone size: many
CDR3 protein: ASGGRVNSPLH

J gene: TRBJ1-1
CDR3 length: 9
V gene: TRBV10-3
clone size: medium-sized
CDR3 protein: AISKGTEAF

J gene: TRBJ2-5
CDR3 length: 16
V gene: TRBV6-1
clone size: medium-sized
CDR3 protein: ASVGQPPGCPFQETQY

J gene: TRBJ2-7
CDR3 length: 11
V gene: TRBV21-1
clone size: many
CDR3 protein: ASSKAPADEQY

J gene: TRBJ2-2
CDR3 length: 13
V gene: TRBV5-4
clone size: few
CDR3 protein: ASSPRGGRTGELF

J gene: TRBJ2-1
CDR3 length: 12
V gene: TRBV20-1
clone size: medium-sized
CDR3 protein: SARDQDRSLGQF

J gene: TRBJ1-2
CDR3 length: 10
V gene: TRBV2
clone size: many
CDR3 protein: ASSAQRDGYT

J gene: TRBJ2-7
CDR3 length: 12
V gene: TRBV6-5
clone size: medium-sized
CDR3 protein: ASTSAGVSYEQY

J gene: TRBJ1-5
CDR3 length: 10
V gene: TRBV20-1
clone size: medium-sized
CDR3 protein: SGGQGNQPQH

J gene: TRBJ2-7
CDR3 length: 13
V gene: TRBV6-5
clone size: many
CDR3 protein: ASSYGQQGTYEQY

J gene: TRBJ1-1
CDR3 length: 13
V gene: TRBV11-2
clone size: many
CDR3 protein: ASSFRRGNNPEAF

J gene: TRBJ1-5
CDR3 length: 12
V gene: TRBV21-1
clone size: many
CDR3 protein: ANNWAQGGQPQH

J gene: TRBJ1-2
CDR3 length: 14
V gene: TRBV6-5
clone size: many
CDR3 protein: ATRGSPGQGGYGYT

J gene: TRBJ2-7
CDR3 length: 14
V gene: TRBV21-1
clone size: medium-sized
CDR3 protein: ASRDLGQQQSYEQY

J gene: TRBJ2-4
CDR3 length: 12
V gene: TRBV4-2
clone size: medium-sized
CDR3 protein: ASSQGTGWNIQY

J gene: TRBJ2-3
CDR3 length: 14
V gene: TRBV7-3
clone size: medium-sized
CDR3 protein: ASSSKTSGGLDTQY

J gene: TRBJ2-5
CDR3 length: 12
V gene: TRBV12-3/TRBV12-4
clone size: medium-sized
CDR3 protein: ASRNKGGGETQY